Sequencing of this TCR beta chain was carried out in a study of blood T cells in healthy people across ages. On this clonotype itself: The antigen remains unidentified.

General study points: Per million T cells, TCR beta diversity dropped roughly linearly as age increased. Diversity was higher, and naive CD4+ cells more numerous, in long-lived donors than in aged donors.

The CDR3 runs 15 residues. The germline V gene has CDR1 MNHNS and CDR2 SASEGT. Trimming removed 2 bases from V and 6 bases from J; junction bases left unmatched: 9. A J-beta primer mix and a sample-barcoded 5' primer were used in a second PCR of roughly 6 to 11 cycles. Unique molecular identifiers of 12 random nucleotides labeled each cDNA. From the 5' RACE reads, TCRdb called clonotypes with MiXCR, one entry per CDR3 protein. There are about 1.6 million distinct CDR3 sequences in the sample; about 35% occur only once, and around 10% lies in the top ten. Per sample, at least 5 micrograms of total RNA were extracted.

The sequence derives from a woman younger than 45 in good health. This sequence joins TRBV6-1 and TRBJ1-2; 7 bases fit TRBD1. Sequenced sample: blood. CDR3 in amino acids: CASSETPGGCDGYTF. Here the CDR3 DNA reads TGTGCCAGCAGTGAAACCCCAGGGGGATGCGATGGCTACACCTTC.